The 27 T cell receptor beta chains given below trace back to one sample, sequenced in a study of human T cells and chemical hapten exposure. Using its own MiXCR run on the RACE reads, TCRdb lists one record per CDR3 protein. Here the sample spans approximately 120,000 distinct CDR3 sequences, about a tenth being singletons. Time point described: patch test 2, 6 weeks after DPC sensitization. Treatment denoted: therapeutic diphenylcyclopropenone sensitization with weekly scalp DPC. The sequenced sample was whole blood, obtained in connection with sensitization to the hapten diphenylcyclopropenone (DPC). Receptor source: a woman in her 40s with alopecia areata. Some clones in this sample may be carry-over from other donors' samples.

This clonotype was seen ten or more times. The genes are TRBV6-1 and TRBJ2-7, with D unresolved. Looked up from germline, CDR1 is MNHNS and CDR2 is SASEGT. Between the trimmed V and J ends, which lost 2 bases and 3 bases, there was a span of 14 bases. The CDR3 has 15 amino acids. Here the CDR3 reads CASSEINGDRYEQYF. Written as DNA, the CDR3 is TGTGCCAGCAGTGAAATAAACGGCGACCGCTACGAGCAGTACTTC.

This clonotype was picked up a small number of times. The V call is TRBV5-1, the J call TRBJ2-2; 8 bases line up with TRBD2. The V gene's germline CDR1 is SGHRS and CDR2 YFSETQ. This CDR3 is 15 amino acids long. Germline trimming cut 2 bases from V and 6 bases from J; bases unmatched to any gene: 6. This chain's CDR3 is CASSLSRGDAGELFF. DNA for the CDR3: TGCGCCAGCAGCTTATCGCGGGGGGATGCCGGGGAGCTGTTTTTT.

V gene TRBV7-2 combines with J gene TRBJ2-7; D gene ambiguous. The CDR3 is 12 amino acids. The germline V and J ends were trimmed by 5 bases and 6 bases, with 11 bases remaining between them. Looked up from germline, CDR1 is SGHTA and CDR2 is FQGNSA. CDR3 residues: CASSRSGFEQYF. CDR3 sequence (DNA): TGTGCCAGCAGCCGAAGTGGTTTCGAGCAGTACTTC.

Points on this clonotype: The germline gene is not matched at one end of the junction; a read error may be the cause. The V and J genes are TRBV6-5 and TRBJ2-7; possibly TRBD2 for D (6 bases). This CDR3 is 15 amino acids long. CDR1 is MNHEY and CDR2 is SVGAGI in the germline V gene. DNA of the CDR3: TGTGCCAGCAGTTACGCGGCTAGCGCCAACTACGATCAGTACTTC. Translated, it gives CASSYAASANYDQYF.

This clonotype appeared many times. DNA of the CDR3: TGTGCCACCAGCAGAAGCTCCGGGACAGGGCCAGATACGCAGTATTTT. Translation gives CATSRSSGTGPDTQYF. The chain employs TRBV15 and TRBJ2-3, with 9 positions matching TRBD1. CDR3 size: 16 residues. The ends lost 2 bases at V and 4 bases at J; junction bases unmatched: 7. Germline V gene data show CDR1 as LNHNV and CDR2 as YYDKDF (reference sequence).

This clonotype was counted a few times. This chain links TRBV12-3 or TRBV12-4 with TRBJ1-5, with D tentatively TRBD1 (6 bases). The CDR3 covers 16 residues. Trimming shortened V by 9 bases and J by 3 bases, and 21 bases separated the two germline ends. The CDR3 DNA sequence: TGTGCCAGTAGTCCGAGGGGGGTTTCTGACAATCAGCCCCAGCATTTT. Translated: CASSPRGVSDNQPQHF.

CDR3 amino acids: CASSLVWGINQPQHF. Here the CDR3 DNA reads TGTGCCAGCAGCTTAGTATGGGGGATTAATCAGCCCCAGCATTTT. The chain is built from TRBV7-2 and TRBJ1-5; tentative D call: TRBD1 (5 bases). The V end was cut by 1 base, the J end by 4 bases, with 11 bases between. Germline V gene sequence: CDR1 SGHTA, CDR2 FQGNSA. The CDR3 has 15 residues. Full variable domain (rest looked up from reference TRBV7-2 and TRBJ1-5): GAGVSQSPSNKVTEKGKDVELRCDPISGHTALYWYRQSLGQGLEFLIYFQGNSAPDKSGLPSDRFSAERTGGSVSTLTIQRTQQEDSAVYLCASSLVWGINQPQHFGDGTRLSIL.

This clonotype was seen many times. The genes are TRBV4-3 and TRBJ2-3, with 7 bases that match TRBD2. CDR3 length: 16 residues. Germline trimming cut 6 bases from V and 0 bases from J; bases unmatched to any gene: 9. CDR1 and CDR2 from the germline V gene are LGHNA and YSLEER. The CDR3 DNA reads TGCGCCAGCAGTTCCGACGTTAGCGGGAGCACAGATACGCAGTATTTT. Its translation: CASSSDVSGSTDTQYF.

This clonotype was observed a few times. This chain uses TRBV9 with TRBJ2-3, with 9 bases aligning to TRBD1. The CDR3 extends over 17 amino acids. V lost 0 bases to trimming and J lost 0 bases; unmatched junction nucleotides: 5. Germline CDR1 is SGDLS and CDR2 is YYNGEE. CDR3 in DNA: TGTGCCAGCAGCGTAGGGCGGGACAGGGCAAGCACAGATACGCAGTATTTT. Protein product: CASSVGRDRASTDTQYF.

The sample holds many counts of this clonotype. CDR3 sequence reads: CASSSYGTHGGTEAFF. The CDR3 nucleotides read TGTGCCAGCAGCTCCTACGGGACACATGGAGGGACTGAAGCTTTCTTT. The rearrangement links TRBV4-2 to TRBJ1-1; the D gene is possibly TRBD1 (6 bases). CDR3 size: 16 residues. Trimming shortened V by 5 bases and J by 5 bases, and 21 bases separated the two germline ends. Germline V CDR1 and CDR2: LGHNA, YNFKEQ.

This clonotype was detected many times. The V and J genes are TRBV29-1 and TRBJ1-6, with 8 bases lining up with TRBD1. The germline V gene encodes CDR1 SQVTM and CDR2 ANQGSEA. V lost 5 bases, J lost 6 bases, and 3 bases stayed unmatched. CDR3 length equals 13 residues. In nucleotides, the CDR3 is TGCAGCGTTCGCACAGGGGGTAATTCACCCCTCCACTTT. Protein sequence: CSVRTGGNSPLHF.

The CDR3 coding sequence is TGTGCCAGCAGAACACAGGGCGGGGAGGGCTACACCTTC. It translates to CASRTQGGEGYTF. This chain joins TRBV6-6 and TRBJ1-2, with a tentative D call TRBD1 (6 bases). The germline V gene encodes CDR1 MNHNY and CDR2 SVGAGI (reference sequence). With 6 bases removed from V and 8 bases from J, the gap between germline ends came to 16 bases. The CDR3 spans 13 residues.

The table lists this clonotype with a few counts. The chain couples TRBV7-9 to TRBJ2-1; 11 bases align to TRBD2. The germline gives CDR1 SEHNR, CDR2 FQNEAQ (reference sequence). Unmatched junction bases numbered 4, after V lost 3 bases and J lost 6 bases. This CDR3 has 15 amino acids. The CDR3 bases are TGTGCCAGCAGCTTGTGGCTAGCGGGAGGCAATGAGCAGTTCTTC. This translates into CASSLWLAGGNEQFF. The entire variable domain, with the rest obtained from reference TRBV7-9 and TRBJ2-1, is as follows: DTGVSQNPRHKITKRGQNVTFRCDPISEHNRLYWYRQTLGQGPEFLTYFQNEAQLEKSRLLSDRFSAERPKGSFSTLEIQRTEQGDSAMYLCASSLWLAGGNEQFFGPGTRLTVL.

In its sample, this clonotype was seen many times. The chain employs TRBV7-9 and TRBJ1-6; a possible D gene is TRBD1 (5 bases). In germline, CDR1 is SEHNR, CDR2 FQNEAQ (reference sequence). V lost 1 base and J lost 7, with 8 bases in between. The CDR3 contains 14 residues. For the CDR3, the DNA is TGTGCCAGCAGCTTAGGAGAGGGGAATTCACCCCTCCACTTT. It encodes CASSLGEGNSPLHF.

The rearrangement uses TRBV10-3 and TRBJ2-5; 7 positions agree with TRBD1. The CDR3 has 14 residues. CDR1 is ENHRY and CDR2 is SYGVKD in the germline V gene. V was pared by 3 bases and J by 2 bases, with 3 bases of the junction left unmatched. Here the CDR3 reads CAISDPTGQETQYF. The CDR3 coding sequence is TGTGCCATCAGTGACCCGACAGGGCAAGAGACCCAGTACTTC.

This clonotype was seen at least ten times. The chain joins TRBV6-2 or TRBV6-3 to TRBJ1-5, with 10 bases matching TRBD1. The CDR3 contains 17 residues. The V segment lost 6 bases and the J segment 2 bases; nucleotides outside the gene matches: 10. Germline loops: CDR1 MNHEY, CDR2 SVGEGT. Written as DNA, the CDR3 is TGTGCCAGCAGGGAGACAGGGGGCGTAGAGCGCAATCAGCCCCAGCATTTT. Its translation: CASRETGGVERNQPQHF.

V gene TRBV7-9 combines with J gene TRBJ2-7, with D possibly matching TRBD1 (6 bases). The V end was cut by 3 bases, the J end by 5 bases, with 17 bases between. The CDR3 is 15 amino acids. CDR1 and CDR2 from the germline V gene are SEHNR and FQNEAQ (reference sequence). CDR3 sequence: CASSLRPQGPHEQYF. CDR3 nucleotides: TGTGCCAGCAGCTTGCGTCCCCAGGGGCCGCACGAGCAGTACTTC.

This rearrangement joins TRBV4-3 to TRBJ1-6; D remains ambiguous. V was cut by 4 bases and J by 8 bases, with 15 bases left in between. Germline CDR1 reads LGHNA; CDR2 reads YSLEER. CDR3 length: 15 residues. CDR3 in amino acids: CASSRAAAGDSPLHF. In nucleotides, the CDR3 is TGCGCCAGCAGCCGAGCCGCGGCAGGAGATTCACCCCTCCACTTT.

The chain combines TRBV7-2 with TRBJ2-2; D gene uncertain. Germline V gives CDR1 SGHTA, CDR2 FQGNSA. V lost 3 bases and J 9 bases, leaving 5 bases between the germline ends. There are 11 residues in the CDR3. Written as DNA, the CDR3 is TGTGCCAGCAGCTTCTTCAGGGAGCTGTTTTTT. This translates into CASSFFRELFF. Supplemented by reference TRBV7-2 and TRBJ2-2, the full variable domain reads GAGVSQSPSNKVTEKGKDVELRCDPISGHTALYWYRQSLGQGLEFLIYFQGNSAPDKSGLPSDRFSAERTGGSVSTLTIQRTQQEDSAVYLCASSFFRELFFGEGSRLTVL.

The chain links TRBV7-9 to TRBJ2-3, with TRBD2 identical over 10 bases. Germline trimming cut 0 bases from V and 0 bases from J; bases unmatched to any gene: 0. Germline loops: CDR1 SEHNR, CDR2 FQNEAQ (reference sequence). This CDR3 contains 16 residues. The CDR3, as DNA: TGTGCCAGCAGCTTAGCACTAGCGGGGAGCACAGATACGCAGTATTTT. It is translated as CASSLALAGSTDTQYF.

In its sample, this clonotype was seen many times. The chain couples TRBV12-3 or TRBV12-4 to TRBJ2-3; D is uncertain. The CDR3 extends over 15 amino acids. Trimming took off 2 bases at V and 4 bases at J, with 13 bases between the two ends. The CDR3: CASSLSPLDADTQYF. The CDR3, as DNA: TGTGCCAGCAGTTTATCCCCCTTAGACGCAGATACGCAGTATTTT.

The V call is TRBV9, the J call TRBJ1-6; TRBD1 matches 8 bases. The CDR3 contains 14 residues. Trimming removed 2 bases from V and 9 bases from J; junction bases left unmatched: 4. CDR1 and CDR2 (germline): SGDLS, YYNGEE. This CDR3 reads CASSVGQVSSPLHF. The CDR3 region has the DNA TGTGCCAGCAGCGTGGGACAGGTTTCTTCACCCCTCCACTTT.

This clonotype has at least ten counts. The chain carries TRBV6-1 and TRBJ1-2; the D is unclear. The CDR3 sequence is 13 residues long. V lost 6 bases and J 4 bases, leaving 12 bases between the germline ends. The V gene's germline CDR1 is MNHNS and CDR2 SASEGT. The CDR3 is CASRERIIYGYTF. The CDR3 nucleotides read TGTGCCAGCAGGGAACGGATCATCTATGGCTACACCTTC.

This clonotype has at least ten counts. The rearrangement links TRBV20-1 to TRBJ2-7, with D perhaps TRBD1 (5 bases). The CDR3 sequence is 14 residues long. CDR1 and CDR2 (germline): DFQATT, SNEGSKA (reference sequence). CDR3 loop: CGLGDRTLSYEQYF. CDR3 DNA sequence: TGCGGCCTCGGCGACCGGACACTCTCCTACGAGCAGTACTTC.

This clonotype was observed at least ten times. This chain uses TRBV20-1 with TRBJ2-4; D possibly corresponds to TRBD1 (6 bases). The CDR3 length is 19 residues. V lost 4 bases and J 0 bases, leaving 25 bases between the germline ends. The V gene's germline CDR1 is DFQATT and CDR2 SNEGSKA (reference sequence). The CDR3 here is CSATLLGTGNQLAKNIQYF. As DNA, the CDR3 is TGCAGTGCTACCCTCCTAGGAACAGGGAACCAACTAGCCAAAAACATTCAGTACTTC.

The rearrangement joins TRBV12-3 or TRBV12-4 to TRBJ2-3, with D unresolved. The CDR3 has 13 residues. V lost 6 bases, J lost 0 bases, and 7 bases lay in between. The CDR3 is CASSSGSTDTQYF. Written as DNA, the CDR3 is TGTGCCAGCAGCTCCGGGAGCACAGATACGCAGTATTTT.

The table lists this clonotype with a few counts. The genes are TRBV4-1 and TRBJ2-1; 7 positions agree with TRBD2. CDR1 MGHRA and CDR2 YSYEKL come from the germline V gene. The length of the CDR3 is 17 residues. The ends lost 0 bases at V and 0 bases at J; junction bases unmatched: 5. CDR3 sequence: CASSQDQAGSSYNEQFF. The CDR3 nucleotides are TGCGCCAGCAGCCAAGATCAAGCGGGAAGCTCCTACAATGAGCAGTTCTTC.